The clone carrying this TCR beta chain has a count of ten or more. Its target is unknown. Patients were excluded for uncontrolled infection, other autoimmune disease, pregnancy or lactation. The PBMCs were sourced from fresh peripheral blood (more than 8.5 ml). V gave up 6 bases and J gave up 6 bases; unmatched junction bases: 6. This CDR3 is 13 amino acids long. RNA transcripts provided the source from which TCR beta CDR3 regions were amplified. RT-PCR in the first round (using the HTBI primer set) targeted the TCR CDR3. TCRdb called the multiplex PCR reads again in MiXCR, with one record for every CDR3 protein. In the table there are a few hundred thousand distinct CDR3 sequences, less than 25% of which are singletons. These data are taken from a study of T cells in Graves' hyperthyroidism and ophthalmopathy. General study points: Most expanded thyroid clonotypes above 0.001 also appeared in blood.

This receptor was obtained from a man between 18 and 29 years old with Graves' hyperthyroidism. The sequencing sample was made of blood. This chain uses TRBV12-3 or TRBV12-4 with TRBJ1-2, with 8 bases identical to TRBD1. The CDR3 DNA reads as TGTGCCAGCAGCTCGAACAGGGGGGATGGCTACACCTTC. Translated, it gives CASSSNRGDGYTF.